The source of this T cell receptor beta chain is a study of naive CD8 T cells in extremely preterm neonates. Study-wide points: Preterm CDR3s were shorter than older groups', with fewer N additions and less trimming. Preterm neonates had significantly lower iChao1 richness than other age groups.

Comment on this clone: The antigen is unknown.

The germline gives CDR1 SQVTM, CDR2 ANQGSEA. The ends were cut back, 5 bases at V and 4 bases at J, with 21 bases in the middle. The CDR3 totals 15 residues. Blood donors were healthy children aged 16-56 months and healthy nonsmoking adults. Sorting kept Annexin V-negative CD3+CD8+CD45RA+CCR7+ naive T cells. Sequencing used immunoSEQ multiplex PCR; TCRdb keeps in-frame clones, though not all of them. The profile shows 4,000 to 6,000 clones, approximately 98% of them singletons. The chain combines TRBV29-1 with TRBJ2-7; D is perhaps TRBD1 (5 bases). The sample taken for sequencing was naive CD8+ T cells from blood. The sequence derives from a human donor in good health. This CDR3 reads CSVTPIRAVGYEQYF. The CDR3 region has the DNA TGCAGCGTTACCCCGATCAGGGCGGTGGGGTACGAGCAGTACTTC.